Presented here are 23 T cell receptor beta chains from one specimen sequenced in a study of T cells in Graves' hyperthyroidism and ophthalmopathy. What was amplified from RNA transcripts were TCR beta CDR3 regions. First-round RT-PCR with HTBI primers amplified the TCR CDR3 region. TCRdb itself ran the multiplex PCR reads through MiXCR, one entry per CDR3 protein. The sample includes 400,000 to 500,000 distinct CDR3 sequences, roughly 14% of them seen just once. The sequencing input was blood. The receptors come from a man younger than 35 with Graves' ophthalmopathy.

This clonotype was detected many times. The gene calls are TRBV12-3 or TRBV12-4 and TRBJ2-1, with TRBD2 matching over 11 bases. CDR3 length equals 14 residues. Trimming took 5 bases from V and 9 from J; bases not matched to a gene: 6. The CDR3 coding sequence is TGTGCCAGCAGTACTAGCGGGACTAGCGGTGAGCAGTTCTTC. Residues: CASSTSGTSGEQFF.

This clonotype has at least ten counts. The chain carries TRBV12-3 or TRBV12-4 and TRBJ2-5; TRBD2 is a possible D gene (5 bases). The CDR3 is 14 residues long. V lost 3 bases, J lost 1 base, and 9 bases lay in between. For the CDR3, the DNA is TGTGCCAGCAGTTTGGGAGAAAGCCAAGAGACCCAGTACTTC. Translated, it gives CASSLGESQETQYF.

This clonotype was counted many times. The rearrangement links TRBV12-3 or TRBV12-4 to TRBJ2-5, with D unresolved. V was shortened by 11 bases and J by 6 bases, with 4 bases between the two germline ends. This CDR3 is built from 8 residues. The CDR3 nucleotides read TGTGCCCGGAAGACCCAGTACTTC. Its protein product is CARKTQYF.

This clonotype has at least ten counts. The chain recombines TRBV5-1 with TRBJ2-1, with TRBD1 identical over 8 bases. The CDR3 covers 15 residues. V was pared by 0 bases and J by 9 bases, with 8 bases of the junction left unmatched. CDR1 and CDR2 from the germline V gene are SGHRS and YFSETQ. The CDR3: CASSLEGQARREQFF. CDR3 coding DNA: TGCGCCAGCAGCTTGGAGGGACAGGCCAGGCGTGAGCAGTTCTTC.

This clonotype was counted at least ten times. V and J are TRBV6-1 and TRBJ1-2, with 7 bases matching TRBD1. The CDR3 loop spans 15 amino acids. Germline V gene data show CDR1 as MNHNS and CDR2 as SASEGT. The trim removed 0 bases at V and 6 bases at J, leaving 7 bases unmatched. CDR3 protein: CASSEARGGGDGYTF. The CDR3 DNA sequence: TGTGCCAGCAGTGAAGCTCGGGGAGGGGGCGATGGCTACACCTTC.

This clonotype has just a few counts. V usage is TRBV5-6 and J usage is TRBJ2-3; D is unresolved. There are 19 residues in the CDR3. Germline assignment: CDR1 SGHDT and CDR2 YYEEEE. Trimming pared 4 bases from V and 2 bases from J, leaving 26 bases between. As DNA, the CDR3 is TGTGCCAGCAGCCCAATCCCAAACCTGGGCCAACTCTTCACAGATACGCAGTATTTT. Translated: CASSPIPNLGQLFTDTQYF.

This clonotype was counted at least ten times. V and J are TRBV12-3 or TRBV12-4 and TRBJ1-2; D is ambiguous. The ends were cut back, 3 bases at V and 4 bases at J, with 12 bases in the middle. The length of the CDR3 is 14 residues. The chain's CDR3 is CASSFRRESYGYTF. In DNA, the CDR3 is TGTGCCAGCAGTTTCCGCCGGGAATCCTATGGCTACACCTTC.

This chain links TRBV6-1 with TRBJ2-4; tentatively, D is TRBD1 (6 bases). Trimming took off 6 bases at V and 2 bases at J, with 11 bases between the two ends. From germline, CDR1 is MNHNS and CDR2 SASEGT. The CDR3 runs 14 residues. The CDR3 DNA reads TGTGCCAGCAGGGATCAGGGGACCAAAAACATTCAGTACTTC. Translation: CASRDQGTKNIQYF.

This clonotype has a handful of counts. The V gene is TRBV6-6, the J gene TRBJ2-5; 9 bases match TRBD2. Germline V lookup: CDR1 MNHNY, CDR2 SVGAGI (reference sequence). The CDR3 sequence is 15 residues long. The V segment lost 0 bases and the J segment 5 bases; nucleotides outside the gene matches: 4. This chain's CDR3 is CASSYSGGGGETQYF. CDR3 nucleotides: TGTGCCAGCAGTTACTCGGGCGGGGGGGGGGAGACCCAGTACTTC.

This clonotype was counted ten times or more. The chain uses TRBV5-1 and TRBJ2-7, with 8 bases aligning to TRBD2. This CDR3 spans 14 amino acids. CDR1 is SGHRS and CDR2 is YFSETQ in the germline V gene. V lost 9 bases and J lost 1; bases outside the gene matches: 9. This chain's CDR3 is CATLSRGGSYEQYF. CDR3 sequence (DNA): TGCGCCACCCTAAGTCGGGGGGGGTCCTACGAGCAGTACTTC.

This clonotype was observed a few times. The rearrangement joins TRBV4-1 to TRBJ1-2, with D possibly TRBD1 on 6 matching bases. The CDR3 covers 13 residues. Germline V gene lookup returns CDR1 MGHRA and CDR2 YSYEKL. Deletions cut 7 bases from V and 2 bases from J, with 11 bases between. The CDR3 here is CASNDRRNYGYTF. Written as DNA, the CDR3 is TGCGCCAGCAATGACAGGAGGAACTATGGCTACACCTTC.

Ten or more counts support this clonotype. The DNA of the CDR3 is TGTGCCAGCAGTTACACCTTGACAGGGGGAGAGACCCAGTACTTC. Translation: CASSYTLTGGETQYF. The rearrangement uses TRBV6-5 and TRBJ2-5, with TRBD1 matching 9 bases. Germline lookup yields CDR1 MNHEY and CDR2 SVGAGI. This CDR3 contains 15 residues. The V and J ends lost 2 bases and 4 bases, in that order; junction bases with no gene match: 5.

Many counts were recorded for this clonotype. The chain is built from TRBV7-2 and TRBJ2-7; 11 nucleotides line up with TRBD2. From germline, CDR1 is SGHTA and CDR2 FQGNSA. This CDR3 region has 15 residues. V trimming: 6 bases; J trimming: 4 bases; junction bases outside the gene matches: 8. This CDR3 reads CASRGTSGSFYEQYF. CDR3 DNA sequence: TGTGCCAGCAGGGGTACTAGCGGGAGTTTTTACGAGCAGTACTTC.

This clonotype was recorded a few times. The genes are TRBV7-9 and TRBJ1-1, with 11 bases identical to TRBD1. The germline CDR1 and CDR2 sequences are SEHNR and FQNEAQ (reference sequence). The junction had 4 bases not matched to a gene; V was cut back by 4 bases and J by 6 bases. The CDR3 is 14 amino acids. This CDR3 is CASSSDRGLPEAFF. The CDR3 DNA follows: TGTGCCAGCAGCTCGGACAGGGGGCTTCCTGAAGCTTTCTTT.

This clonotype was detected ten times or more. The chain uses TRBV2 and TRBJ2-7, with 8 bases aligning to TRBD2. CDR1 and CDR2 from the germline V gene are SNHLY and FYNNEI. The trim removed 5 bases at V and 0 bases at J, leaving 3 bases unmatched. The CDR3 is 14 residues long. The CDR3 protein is CASSYSGVSYEQYF. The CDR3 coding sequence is TGTGCCAGCAGTTATAGCGGGGTCTCCTACGAGCAGTACTTC.

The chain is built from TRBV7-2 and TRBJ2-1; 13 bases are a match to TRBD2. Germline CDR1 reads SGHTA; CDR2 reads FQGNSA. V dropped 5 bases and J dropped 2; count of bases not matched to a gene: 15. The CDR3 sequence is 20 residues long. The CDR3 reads CASSPSYTSGRAPTYNEQFF. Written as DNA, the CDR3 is TGTGCCAGCAGCCCATCATACACTAGCGGGAGGGCCCCCACCTACAATGAGCAGTTCTTC.

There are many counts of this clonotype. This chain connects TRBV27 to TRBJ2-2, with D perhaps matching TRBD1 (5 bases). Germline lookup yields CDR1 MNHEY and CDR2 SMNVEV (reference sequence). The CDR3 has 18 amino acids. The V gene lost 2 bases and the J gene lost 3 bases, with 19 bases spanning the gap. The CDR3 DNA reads TGTGCCAGCAGTTTACTATCCAGGGTGATGTTGGACACCGGGGAGCTGTTTTTT. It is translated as CASSLLSRVMLDTGELFF.

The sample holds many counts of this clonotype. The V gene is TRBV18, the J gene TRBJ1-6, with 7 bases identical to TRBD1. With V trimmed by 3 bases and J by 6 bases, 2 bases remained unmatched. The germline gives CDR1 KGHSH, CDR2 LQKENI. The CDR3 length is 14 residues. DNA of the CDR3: TGTGCCAGCTCACCGGACAGGACTAATTCACCCCTCCACTTT. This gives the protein CASSPDRTNSPLHF. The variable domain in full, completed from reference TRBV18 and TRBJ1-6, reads NAGVMQNPRHLVRRRGQEARLRCSPMKGHSHVYWYRQLPEEGLKFMVYLQKENIIDESGMPKERFSAEFPKEGPSILRIQQVVRGDSAAYFCASSPDRTNSPLHFGNGTRLTVT.

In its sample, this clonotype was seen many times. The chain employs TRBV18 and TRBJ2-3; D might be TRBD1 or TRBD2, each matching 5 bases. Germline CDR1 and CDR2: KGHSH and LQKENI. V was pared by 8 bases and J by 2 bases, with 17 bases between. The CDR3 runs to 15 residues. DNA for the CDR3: TGTGCCAGCACAGGCCTGGGAGAATTCACAGATACGCAGTATTTT. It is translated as CASTGLGEFTDTQYF.

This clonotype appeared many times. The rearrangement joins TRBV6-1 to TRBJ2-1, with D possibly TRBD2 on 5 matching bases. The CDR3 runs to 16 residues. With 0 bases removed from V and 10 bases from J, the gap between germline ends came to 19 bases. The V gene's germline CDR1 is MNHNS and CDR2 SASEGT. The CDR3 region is CASSEALGLATVEQFF. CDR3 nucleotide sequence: TGTGCCAGCAGTGAAGCGCTCGGGCTAGCTACCGTGGAGCAGTTCTTC.

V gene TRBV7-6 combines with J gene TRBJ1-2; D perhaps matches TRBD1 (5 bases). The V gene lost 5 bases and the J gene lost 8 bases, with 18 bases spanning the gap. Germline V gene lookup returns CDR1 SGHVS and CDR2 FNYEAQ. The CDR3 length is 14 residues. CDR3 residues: CASSPQFGGGGYTF. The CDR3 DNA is TGTGCCAGCAGCCCCCAATTTGGGGGAGGGGGCTACACCTTC.

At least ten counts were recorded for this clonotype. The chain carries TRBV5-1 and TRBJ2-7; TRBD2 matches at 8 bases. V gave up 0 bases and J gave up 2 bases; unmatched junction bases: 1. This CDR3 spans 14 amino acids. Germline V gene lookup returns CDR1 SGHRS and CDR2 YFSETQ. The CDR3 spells CASSLGSGTYEQYF. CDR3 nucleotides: TGCGCCAGCAGCTTGGGTAGCGGGACCTACGAGCAGTACTTC.

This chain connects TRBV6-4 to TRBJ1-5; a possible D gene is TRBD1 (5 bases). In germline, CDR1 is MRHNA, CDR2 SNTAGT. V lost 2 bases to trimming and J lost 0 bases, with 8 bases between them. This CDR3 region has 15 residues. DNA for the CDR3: TGTGCCAGCAGTGACAACAGGTTTAGCAATCAGCCCCAGCATTTT. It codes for CASSDNRFSNQPQHF.